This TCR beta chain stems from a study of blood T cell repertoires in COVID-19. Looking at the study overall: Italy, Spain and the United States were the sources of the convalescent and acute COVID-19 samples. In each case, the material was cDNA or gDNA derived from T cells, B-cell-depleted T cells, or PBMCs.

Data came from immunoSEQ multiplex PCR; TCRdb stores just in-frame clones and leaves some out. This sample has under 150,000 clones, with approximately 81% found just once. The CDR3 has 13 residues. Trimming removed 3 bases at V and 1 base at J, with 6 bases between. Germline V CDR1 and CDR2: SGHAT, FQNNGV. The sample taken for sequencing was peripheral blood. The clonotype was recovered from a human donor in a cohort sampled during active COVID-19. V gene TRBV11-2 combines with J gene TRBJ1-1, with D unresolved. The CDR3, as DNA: TGTGCCAGCAGCTTTGGCCGGAACACTGAAGCTTTCTTT. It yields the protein CASSFGRNTEAFF.